What follows are 30 T cell receptor beta chains derived from one specimen sequenced in a study of OX40 agonist ivuxolimab in advanced cancers. Data came from immunoSEQ multiplex PCR; TCRdb stores just in-frame clones and leaves some out. The sample consists of fewer than 40,000 clones, more than 70% of them appearing once. The sample was CD4+ or CD8+ T cells sorted from blood, taken in a trial of the OX40 agonist ivuxolimab. The receptors derive from an adult with an advanced solid tumor such as melanoma, head and neck, liver or kidney cancer.

This clone was seen a single time. The rearrangement uses TRBV6-6 and TRBJ2-3; no firm D call. CDR3 length: 12 amino acids. Trimming cost V 8 bases and J 0 bases, with 6 bases left between them. The germline CDR1 and CDR2 sequences are MNHNY and SVGAGI (reference sequence). In DNA, the CDR3 is TGTGCCAGCGGGCGGAGCACAGATACGCAGTATTTT. Amino acid sequence: CASGRSTDTQYF.

This CDR3 reads CAWSTTGLAGEQYF. The CDR3 coding sequence is TGTGCCTGGAGTACAACGGGACTAGCGGGGGAGCAGTACTTC. The rearrangement joins TRBV30 to TRBJ2-7; 13 nucleotides line up with TRBD2. CDR1 GTSNPN and CDR2 SVGIG come from the germline V gene (reference sequence). This CDR3 has 14 amino acids. Losses at the gene ends were 2 bases for V and 7 bases for J; bases not matched to a gene: 5.

This clone showed up just once. The chain joins TRBV5-4 to TRBJ2-7, with unresolved D. V was cut by 0 bases and J by 6 bases, with 10 bases left in between. This CDR3 is built from 13 residues. CDR1 SGHNT and CDR2 YYREEE come from the germline V gene (reference sequence). CDR3 amino acids: CASSLDSRIEQYF. As DNA, the CDR3 is TGTGCCAGCAGCTTGGATTCCAGAATCGAGCAGTACTTC.

The table lists this clone with a count of one. This chain connects TRBV28 to TRBJ1-6; D might be TRBD1 (6 bases). V gave up 5 bases and J gave up 10 bases, with 18 bases separating them. The CDR3 is 15 amino acids. Germline values: CDR1 MDHEN, CDR2 SYDVKM. The CDR3 spells CASSPPGGLGSPLHF. CDR3 in DNA: TGTGCCAGCAGTCCACCCGGGGGGCTGGGGTCACCCCTCCACTTT.

The chain carries TRBV4-2 and TRBJ2-1; 11 bases are shared with TRBD2. CDR3 length: 15 residues. Germline trimming cut 4 bases from V and 5 bases from J; bases unmatched to any gene: 4. Germline V gives CDR1 LGHNA, CDR2 YNFKEQ. The DNA for the CDR3 is TGTGCCAGCAGCCGAGGGACTAGCGGCAACAATGAGCAGTTCTTC. Translation gives CASSRGTSGNNEQFF.

J is TRBJ1-6 and V is TRBV10-1; TRBD1 matches at 12 bases. The germline CDR1 and CDR2 sequences are WNHNN and SYGVQD (reference sequence). Unmatched junction bases numbered 4, after V lost 3 bases and J lost 7 bases. The CDR3 spans 16 residues. This chain's CDR3 is CASSDGTGGSNSPLHF. CDR3 coding DNA: TGCGCCAGCAGTGATGGGACAGGGGGCTCGAATTCACCCCTCCACTTT.

The chain has TRBV19 and TRBJ1-6; 7 positions agree with TRBD1. The CDR3 runs to 14 residues. Germline trimming cut 2 bases from V and 10 bases from J; bases unmatched to any gene: 5. CDR1 is LNHDA and CDR2 is SQIVND in the germline V gene (reference sequence). CDR3 DNA: TGTGCCAGTAGTATAACAGGGGCGGGGTCACCCCTCCACTTT. It translates to CASSITGAGSPLHF.

This chain links TRBV6-1 with TRBJ1-3, with D hard to call. V lost 5 bases and J 8 bases, leaving 19 bases between the germline ends. CDR3 size: 15 residues. Germline V gene lookup returns CDR1 MNHNS and CDR2 SASEGT. In DNA form, the CDR3 reads TGTGCCAGCAGTCTCTCCACCGTCCGGGGAGACACCATATATTTT. Translating it yields CASSLSTVRGDTIYF.

The chain couples TRBV7-2 to TRBJ2-7, with 9 bases fitting TRBD2. J lost 6 bases, V lost 3 bases, and 15 bases had no gene match. Germline V gene data show CDR1 as SGHTA and CDR2 as FQGNSA. CDR3 size: 17 residues. This CDR3 is CASSFSSGGRASGEQYF. The DNA of the CDR3 is TGTGCCAGCAGCTTTAGCAGTGGCGGGAGGGCCTCGGGCGAGCAGTACTTC. The complete variable domain, with remaining parts taken from reference TRBV7-2 and TRBJ2-7, reads GAGVSQSPSNKVTEKGKDVELRCDPISGHTALYWYRQSLGQGLEFLIYFQGNSAPDKSGLPSDRFSAERTGGSVSTLTIQRTQQEDSAVYLCASSFSSGGRASGEQYFGPGTRLTVT.

The chain carries TRBV7-9 and TRBJ2-7; no clear D. The CDR3 is made up of 14 amino acids. V was cut by 1 base and J by 3 bases, with 10 bases left in between. Per germline, CDR1 SEHNR and CDR2 FQNEAQ (reference sequence). CDR3 nucleotide sequence: TGTGCCAGCAGCTTAGACGGCGTACGCTACGAGCAGTACTTC. The encoded protein is CASSLDGVRYEQYF.

The chain uses TRBV7-3 and TRBJ2-2; D may correspond to TRBD1 or TRBD2 (6 bases each). CDR3 size: 15 residues. CDR1 SGHTA and CDR2 FQGTGA come from the germline V gene. Trimming removed 3 bases at V and 6 bases at J, with 14 bases between. The CDR3 here is CASSLVPGAAGELFF. In DNA, the CDR3 is TGTGCCAGCAGCTTGGTTCCGGGGGCGGCCGGGGAGCTGTTTTTT.

The chain is built from TRBV9 and TRBJ2-3; 7 nucleotides align to TRBD2. The J segment lost 2 bases and the V segment lost 1 base, leaving 4 bases of the junction unmatched. This CDR3 contains 15 residues. The germline V gene encodes CDR1 SGDLS and CDR2 YYNGEE. The CDR3 nucleotides read TGTGCCAGCAGCGTACTAGCGGAGACCACAGATACGCAGTATTTT. This gives the protein CASSVLAETTDTQYF.

The V and J genes are TRBV7-2 and TRBJ2-3; D perhaps matches TRBD1 (6 bases). CDR1 is SGHTA, CDR2 FQGNSA, per germline. This CDR3 region has 15 residues. Trimming removed 5 bases at V and 3 bases at J, with 15 bases between. The CDR3 coding sequence is TGTGCCAGCAGCCCACAGGGAAGATGGACAGATACGCAGTATTTT. It yields the protein CASSPQGRWTDTQYF.

The chain links TRBV10-3 to TRBJ2-3; TRBD2 might be the D (5 bases). The CDR3 sequence is 14 residues long. V lost 10 bases to trimming and J lost 0 bases, with 14 bases between them. The germline CDR1 and CDR2 sequences are ENHRY and SYGVKD. The DNA for the CDR3 is TGTGCCACCCGACTACACCAAAGCACAGATACGCAGTATTTT. The encoded protein is CATRLHQSTDTQYF.

The chain links TRBV9 to TRBJ2-2; TRBD2 matches at 8 bases. J lost 6 bases, V lost 1 base, and 11 bases had no gene match. The length of the CDR3 is 17 residues. Germline loops: CDR1 SGDLS, CDR2 YYNGEE. CDR3 sequence (DNA): TGTGCCAGCAGCGTACTCCACGGGGGGGCCTCCGCCGGGGAGCTGTTTTTT. It translates to CASSVLHGGASAGELFF.

The chain has TRBV19 and TRBJ1-5, with unresolved D. Per germline, CDR1 LNHDA and CDR2 SQIVND (reference sequence). V lost 4 bases to trimming and J lost 1 base, with 11 bases between them. The CDR3 is made up of 15 amino acids. The CDR3 here is CASSTTQLSNQPQHF. The DNA for the CDR3 is TGTGCCAGTAGTACCACCCAGCTCAGCAATCAGCCCCAGCATTTT.

The V call is TRBV2, the J call TRBJ2-5; 9 nucleotides line up with TRBD2. CDR1 and CDR2 (germline): SNHLY, FYNNEI. The CDR3 sequence is 14 residues long. The ends lost 4 bases at V and 11 bases at J; junction bases unmatched: 11. The CDR3 here is CASSARSGGRMQYF. CDR3 nucleotide sequence: TGTGCCAGCAGTGCGCGTAGCGGGGGCCGAATGCAGTACTTC.

The chain joins TRBV5-3 to TRBJ2-7; TRBD2 is a possible D gene (5 bases). TRBV5-3 carries the ORF label, with uncertain function. CDR3 size: 14 residues. Trimming removed 0 bases from V and 1 base from J, with 8 bases in between. The CDR3 coding sequence is TGTGCCAGAAGCTTGGCAACTAGGTCCTACGAGCAGTACTTC. It is translated as CARSLATRSYEQYF.

This chain connects TRBV5-6 to TRBJ2-2; TRBD1 is a possible D gene (6 bases). The CDR3 loop spans 16 amino acids. V lost 0 bases and J lost 0, with 9 bases in between. Germline V gene data show CDR1 as SGHDT and CDR2 as YYEEEE. CDR3: CASSLEQGANTGELFF. CDR3 in DNA: TGTGCCAGCAGCTTGGAACAGGGTGCGAACACCGGGGAGCTGTTTTTT.

This clone has just one count. V gene TRBV5-4 combines with J gene TRBJ2-5; D possibly matches TRBD1 or TRBD2 (5 bases each). V lost 1 base and J 10 bases, leaving 14 bases between the germline ends. CDR3 size: 13 residues. Germline V gene data show CDR1 as SGHNT and CDR2 as YYREEE (reference sequence). In nucleotides, the CDR3 is TGTGCCAGCAGCTTGAGGGGCTCCCGGGACCAGTACTTC. It encodes CASSLRGSRDQYF.

J is TRBJ2-2 and V is TRBV5-1; TRBD1 matches 8 bases. Trimming at V came to 4 bases and at J to 1 base, leaving 6 bases not matched to a gene. Germline lookup yields CDR1 SGHRS and CDR2 YFSETQ. There are 16 residues in the CDR3. This CDR3 is CASSLRTGMNTGELFF. The CDR3 DNA reads TGCGCCAGCAGCCTACGGACAGGGATGAACACCGGGGAGCTGTTTTTT. Combining the CDR3 with reference TRBV5-1 and TRBJ2-2 gives the whole variable domain KAGVTQTPRYLIKTRGQQVTLSCSPISGHRSVSWYQQTPGQGLQFLFEYFSETQRNKGNFPGRFSGRQFSNSRSEMNVSTLELGDSALYLCASSLRTGMNTGELFFGEGSRLTVL.

The V and J genes are TRBV4-3 and TRBJ2-4, with D possibly being TRBD2 (5 bases). Germline V lookup: CDR1 LGHNA, CDR2 YSLEER. The CDR3 is 16 amino acids. V shed 0 bases and J shed 6 bases, with 15 bases lying between them. CDR3 in amino acids: CASSQDRERWRNIQYF. The CDR3 bases are TGCGCCAGCAGCCAAGATCGGGAAAGGTGGAGAAACATTCAGTACTTC.

The chain couples TRBV30 to TRBJ1-1; tentative D call: TRBD1 (5 bases). This CDR3 contains 13 residues. Trimming removed 4 bases at V and 3 bases at J, with 12 bases between. Per the germline V gene, CDR1 is GTSNPN and CDR2 is SVGIG (reference sequence). In DNA, the CDR3 is TGTGCCTGGAAGTTTGGAGGGGACACTGAAGCTTTCTTT. Amino acid sequence: CAWKFGGDTEAFF.

The rearrangement links TRBV12-5 to TRBJ2-2; 9 bases align to TRBD2. This CDR3 contains 17 residues. The germline V gene has CDR1 LGHNT and CDR2 FRNRAP. Losses at the gene ends were 0 bases for V and 4 bases for J; bases not matched to a gene: 6. CDR3 coding DNA: TGTGCTAGTGGTTTGGTACTCGGAGCGGGGGGCACCGGGGAGCTGTTTTTT. It translates to CASGLVLGAGGTGELFF.

The J gene is TRBJ2-3, the V gene TRBV6-5; 11 bases match TRBD2. Germline values: CDR1 MNHEY, CDR2 SVGAGI. The CDR3 is 15 residues long. V lost 2 bases, J lost 5 bases, and 3 bases stayed unmatched. As DNA, the CDR3 is TGTGCCAGCAGTTACGGTAGCGGGGGGGGAGATACGCAGTATTTT. It translates to CASSYGSGGGDTQYF.

This chain joins TRBV7-9 and TRBJ1-5; D not resolved. V was clipped by 3 bases and J by 2 bases, with 2 bases between them. Germline V gives CDR1 SEHNR, CDR2 FQNEAQ (reference sequence). This CDR3 is 12 amino acids long. CDR3 sequence reads: CASSFGNQPQHF. As DNA, the CDR3 is TGTGCCAGCAGCTTCGGCAATCAGCCCCAGCATTTT.

In this sample, this clone turned up a few times. The V gene is TRBV30, the J gene TRBJ2-1; 8 nucleotides align to TRBD1. Trimming took 4 bases from V and 9 from J; bases not matched to a gene: 5. The CDR3 covers 12 residues. Germline CDR1 is GTSNPN and CDR2 is SVGIG (reference sequence). The CDR3 loop reads CAWNRGVGEQFF. CDR3 nucleotide sequence: TGTGCCTGGAACAGGGGGGTGGGTGAGCAGTTCTTC.

This chain links TRBV2 with TRBJ1-2; possibly TRBD1 for D (5 bases). The CDR3 is 14 amino acids. CDR1 and CDR2 from the germline V gene are SNHLY and FYNNEI. V lost 3 bases, J lost 0 bases, and 8 bases lay in between. The CDR3 DNA sequence: TGTGCCAGCAGTGAGGCAGGGACTAACTATGGCTACACCTTC. Its protein is CASSEAGTNYGYTF.

This rearrangement joins TRBV6-5 to TRBJ2-2, with D perhaps TRBD1 (6 bases). Trimming cost V 2 bases and J 5 bases, with 12 bases left between them. The CDR3 loop spans 15 amino acids. The germline V gene encodes CDR1 MNHEY and CDR2 SVGAGI. The CDR3 DNA reads TGTGCCAGCAGTTACGACAGGCGCGGAACCGGGGAGCTGTTTTTT. Its translation: CASSYDRRGTGELFF.

The V gene is TRBV27, the J gene TRBJ1-2; 7 bases agree with TRBD1. Germline loops: CDR1 MNHEY, CDR2 SMNVEV (reference sequence). The V segment lost 7 bases and the J segment 8 bases; nucleotides outside the gene matches: 10. CDR3 length equals 13 residues. The CDR3 bases are TGTGCCAGCACCAAGGGAAGGGGGCTAGGCTACACCTTC. Amino acids: CASTKGRGLGYTF.